This T cell receptor beta chain emerged from a study of shared clonotypes between healthy human individuals. The assay was carried out at the deep level. Splitting of each subset's genomic DNA was done evenly across several immunoSEQ plates. Using immunoSEQ multiplex PCR, the repertoire was profiled, and TCRdb retains in-frame clones only, with some absent. The sample yields some 2.1 million clones, about 95% seen once. The naive CD8 fraction comprised CD45RO-negative cells positively selected for CCR7 and excluded terminally differentiated effector memory CD45RA+ cells. All participating donors were Caucasian adults from Nashville, Tennessee. The CDR3 runs to 15 residues. V lost 2 bases to trimming and J lost 8 bases; unmatched junction nucleotides: 8. Germline CDR1 reads LGHNA; CDR2 reads YSLEER.

Sample: naive CD8+ T cells sorted from blood. The receptor's source is a man between 18 and 29 years old in good health. The chain recombines TRBV4-3 with TRBJ1-4; 7 bases are shared with TRBD1. The DNA of the CDR3 is TGCGCCAGCAGCCAAACTGGACAGGTGGCCGAAAAACTGTTTTTT. It codes for CASSQTGQVAEKLFF.